This is a list of T cell receptor beta chains from one sample in a study of control samples from healthy donors and cancer patients. Profiling relied on immunoSEQ multiplex PCR, and the TCRdb table lists in-frame clones only, not all of them. The table shows some 150,000 clones, with roughly nine tenths occurring only once. The sample taken for sequencing was blood. These receptor sequences come from a young man in good health. CDR3s include the opening cysteine and the closing phenylalanine or tryptophan. The order of the fields is V gene, clone size, J gene, D gene, CDR3 DNA, CDR3 protein. D genes are given only for firm matches. For some rows the clone size is stated as once, few or many, or as a class when expanded; others skip it.

v_gene: TRBV27; abundance: NA; j_gene: TRBJ1-3; d_gene: NA; CDR3nt: TGTGCCAGCAGTTTACAAGGGGCCAGCTCTGGAAACACCATATATTTT; CDR3aa: CASSLQGASSGNTIYF
v_gene: TRBV4-1; abundance: medium-sized; j_gene: TRBJ2-4; d_gene: NA; CDR3nt: TGCGCCAGCAGCCAAGACGACGGATTCCAGGACATTCAGTACTTC; CDR3aa: CASSQDDGFQDIQYF
v_gene: TRBV5-5; abundance: NA; j_gene: TRBJ2-1; d_gene: TRBD1; CDR3nt: TGTGCCAGCAGCTTGGAAGACAGGGGAGGCTACAATGAGCAGTTCTTC; CDR3aa: CASSLEDRGGYNEQFF
v_gene: TRBV29-1; abundance: once; j_gene: TRBJ1-2; d_gene: NA; CDR3nt: TGCAGCGTTGTTTCCGGTGCCAGCACTTTCTATGGCTACACCTTC; CDR3aa: CSVVSGASTFYGYTF
v_gene: TRBV5-4; abundance: NA; j_gene: TRBJ1-4; d_gene: TRBD1; CDR3nt: TGTGCCAGCAGCGGCATGCAGGGGGCGGATGAAAAACTGTTTTTT; CDR3aa: CASSGMQGADEKLFF
v_gene: TRBV5-6; abundance: NA; j_gene: TRBJ2-7; d_gene: NA; CDR3nt: TGTGCCAGCAGCTTGGCCTACGAGCAGTACTTC; CDR3aa: CASSLAYEQYF
v_gene: TRBV18; abundance: NA; j_gene: TRBJ1-4; d_gene: NA; CDR3nt: TGTGCCAGCTCACCACCGATCGGGGAAGGGAATGAAAAACTGTTTTTT; CDR3aa: CASSPPIGEGNEKLFF
v_gene: TRBV9; abundance: NA; j_gene: TRBJ1-1; d_gene: NA; CDR3nt: TGTGCCAGCAGCCTGATGATGGACACTGAAGCTTTCTTT; CDR3aa: CASSLMMDTEAFF
v_gene: TRBV7-9; abundance: NA; j_gene: TRBJ2-7; d_gene: TRBD1; CDR3nt: TGTGCCAGCAGCTTCGGACAGGCGGCCAAGGGGCAGTACTTC; CDR3aa: CASSFGQAAKGQYF
v_gene: TRBV15; abundance: NA; j_gene: TRBJ2-3; d_gene: NA; CDR3nt: TGTGCCACCAGGGTCGGGAGCACAGATACGCAGTATTTT; CDR3aa: CATRVGSTDTQYF
v_gene: TRBV2; abundance: NA; j_gene: TRBJ2-3; d_gene: NA; CDR3nt: TGTGCCAGCAGTGAACCTCGAGATGACGATACGCAGTATTTT; CDR3aa: CASSEPRDDDTQYF
v_gene: TRBV5-4; abundance: NA; j_gene: TRBJ2-7; d_gene: TRBD1; CDR3nt: TGTGCCAGCAGCACGGGACAGGGCTCCAGCTCCTACGAGCAGTACTTC; CDR3aa: CASSTGQGSSSYEQYF